This T cell receptor beta chain is drawn from a study of blood T cell repertoires in COVID-19. Study-level information: The study drew acute and convalescent COVID-19 samples from the United States, Italy and Spain. Nucleic acid was either cDNA or gDNA, and it came from T cells, B-cell-depleted T cells, or PBMCs.

The germline V gene encodes CDR1 SGHNT and CDR2 YYREEE (reference sequence). The CDR3 sequence is 13 residues long. V was cut by 4 bases and J by 3 bases, with 10 bases left in between. Assay: immunoSEQ multiplex PCR; the TCRdb copy retains only in-frame clones and omits some. This repertoire shows about 120,000 clones, about 85% found once; its top ten account for 3% to 5%. What was sequenced was peripheral blood. The chain recombines TRBV5-4 with TRBJ2-5; weak D call: TRBD1 (5 bases). The source of this sequence is a man in his fifties or sixties with acute or convalescent COVID-19. CDR3 loop: CASSRQIEETQYF. The CDR3 coding sequence is TGTGCCAGCAGCAGACAGATTGAAGAGACCCAGTACTTC.